These T cell receptor beta chains were read from a single sample in a study of graft-versus-host responses after intestinal transplantation. These receptors' targets are unknown. The assay was immunoSEQ multiplex PCR, and TCRdb's table has in-frame clones only and misses some. The profile shows some 90,000 clones, 85% to 95% of them singletons. This material consisted of unstimulated CD8+ T cells sorted from spleen or lymph node cells, taken before intestinal transplant. Receptors were obtained from a human donor who received an intestinal transplant. CDR3s include the opening cysteine and the closing phenylalanine or tryptophan. The order of the fields is V gene, J gene, clone size, D gene, CDR3 protein, CDR3 DNA. D genes are given only for firm matches. The size of a clone is reported for some rows only, either as once, few or many, or as a class for expanded clones.

v_gene: TRBV4-3; j_gene: TRBJ2-7; abundance: NA; d_gene: TRBD1; CDR3aa: CASSQEVLWDRDTYEQYF; CDR3nt: TGCGCCAGCAGCCAAGAAGTCTTATGGGACAGGGACACCTACGAGCAGTACTTC
v_gene: TRBV5-6; j_gene: TRBJ2-1; abundance: NA; d_gene: TRBD2; CDR3aa: CASSCRLSGTSGRNNEQFF; CDR3nt: TGTGCCAGCAGCTGCAGGCTCTCAGGTACTAGCGGCCGGAACAATGAGCAGTTCTTC
v_gene: TRBV6-1; j_gene: TRBJ2-1; abundance: NA; d_gene: TRBD1; CDR3aa: CASSVTGEINEQFF; CDR3nt: TGTGCCAGCAGTGTCACAGGGGAAATAAATGAGCAGTTCTTC
v_gene: TRBV10-2; j_gene: TRBJ2-5; abundance: NA; d_gene: NA; CDR3aa: CASSVTVQETQYF; CDR3nt: TGCGCCAGCAGTGTGACAGTCCAAGAGACCCAGTACTTC
v_gene: TRBV6-5; j_gene: TRBJ1-2; abundance: NA; d_gene: TRBD1; CDR3aa: CASSLGQAGYGYTF; CDR3nt: TGTGCCAGCAGTTTGGGACAGGCGGGATATGGCTACACCTTC
v_gene: TRBV27; j_gene: TRBJ2-3; abundance: NA; d_gene: NA; CDR3aa: CASSPTSTDTQYF; CDR3nt: TGTGCCAGCAGTCCGACTAGCACAGATACGCAGTATTTT
v_gene: TRBV6-5; j_gene: TRBJ1-6; abundance: NA; d_gene: TRBD1; CDR3aa: CASRGQGFNSPLHF; CDR3nt: TGTGCCAGCAGGGGACAGGGATTTAATTCACCCCTCCACTTT
v_gene: TRBV4-1; j_gene: TRBJ2-3; abundance: NA; d_gene: TRBD2; CDR3aa: CASSHSAGVSDTQYF; CDR3nt: TGCGCCAGCAGCCACTCAGCGGGAGTATCAGATACGCAGTATTTT
v_gene: TRBV4-2; j_gene: TRBJ1-6; abundance: NA; d_gene: NA; CDR3aa: CASSQPRGGWRNNSPLHF; CDR3nt: TGTGCCAGCAGCCAACCTAGGGGGGGTTGGCGGAATAATTCACCCCTCCACTTT
v_gene: TRBV11-2; j_gene: TRBJ2-1; abundance: NA; d_gene: TRBD2; CDR3aa: CASSRPLTSGSWSYNEQFF; CDR3nt: TGTGCCAGCAGTCGCCCCTTGACTAGCGGGAGTTGGTCCTACAATGAGCAGTTCTTC
v_gene: TRBV4-3; j_gene: TRBJ1-5; abundance: NA; d_gene: TRBD1; CDR3aa: CASSPGTGGGQPQHF; CDR3nt: TGCGCCAGCAGTCCCGGGACAGGGGGCGGCCAGCCCCAGCATTTT
v_gene: TRBV7-9; j_gene: TRBJ2-1; abundance: NA; d_gene: TRBD2; CDR3aa: CASSLGGTGNEQFF; CDR3nt: TGTGCCAGCAGCTTGGGGGGGACGGGCAATGAGCAGTTCTTC
v_gene: TRBV13; j_gene: TRBJ2-7; abundance: NA; d_gene: TRBD2; CDR3aa: CASSLGVAGPYEQYF; CDR3nt: TGTGCCAGCAGCTTAGGGGTAGCGGGACCCTACGAGCAGTACTTC
v_gene: TRBV7-8; j_gene: TRBJ2-1; abundance: NA; d_gene: TRBD2; CDR3aa: CASSLELAGVNDEQFF; CDR3nt: TGTGCCAGCAGCTTAGAACTAGCGGGAGTAAATGATGAGCAGTTCTTC
v_gene: TRBV6-4; j_gene: TRBJ2-1; abundance: NA; d_gene: TRBD2; CDR3aa: CASSEGTSGDNEQFF; CDR3nt: TGTGCCAGCAGTGAAGGGACTAGCGGCGACAATGAGCAGTTCTTC
v_gene: TRBV27; j_gene: TRBJ2-5; abundance: NA; d_gene: TRBD2; CDR3aa: CASKLLAGQETQYF; CDR3nt: TGTGCCAGCAAACTACTAGCGGGGCAAGAGACCCAGTACTTC
v_gene: TRBV4-1; j_gene: TRBJ2-7; abundance: NA; d_gene: TRBD2; CDR3aa: CASSQEIGTSAYEQYF; CDR3nt: TGCGCCAGCAGCCAAGAGATCGGGACTAGCGCTTACGAGCAGTACTTC
v_gene: TRBV6-4; j_gene: TRBJ1-4; abundance: NA; d_gene: TRBD1; CDR3aa: CASSAFRGKTNEKLFF; CDR3nt: TGTGCCAGCAGTGCGTTCAGGGGGAAAACTAATGAAAAACTGTTTTTT
v_gene: TRBV29-1; j_gene: TRBJ2-1; abundance: NA; d_gene: NA; CDR3aa: CSVEEAGISYNEQFF; CDR3nt: TGCAGCGTTGAAGAGGCAGGGATTTCCTACAATGAGCAGTTCTTC
v_gene: TRBV2; j_gene: TRBJ2-3; abundance: NA; d_gene: TRBD2; CDR3aa: CASSDDPSGDGTDTQYF; CDR3nt: TGTGCCAGCAGTGACGATCCTAGCGGGGACGGCACAGATACGCAGTATTTT
v_gene: TRBV27; j_gene: TRBJ2-1; abundance: NA; d_gene: TRBD1; CDR3aa: CASSLSLGGGQGEQFF; CDR3nt: TGTGCCAGCAGTTTATCGCTGGGGGGGGGACAGGGTGAGCAGTTCTTC
v_gene: TRBV5-8; j_gene: TRBJ1-5; abundance: NA; d_gene: TRBD1; CDR3aa: CASSSKPTGGVQPQHF; CDR3nt: TGTGCCAGCAGCTCCAAACCGACAGGGGGAGTTCAGCCCCAGCATTTT
v_gene: TRBV6-5; j_gene: TRBJ2-7; abundance: NA; d_gene: TRBD1; CDR3aa: CASSPRQGTYEQYF; CDR3nt: TGTGCCAGCAGTCCGCGACAGGGAACCTACGAGCAGTACTTC
v_gene: TRBV4-1; j_gene: TRBJ2-7; abundance: NA; d_gene: NA; CDR3aa: CASSQGTGSLAYEQYF; CDR3nt: TGCGCCAGCAGCCAAGGAACAGGGAGTTTGGCCTACGAGCAGTACTTC
v_gene: TRBV5-6; j_gene: TRBJ1-5; abundance: once; d_gene: NA; CDR3aa: CASSLSFVGPGGPQHF; CDR3nt: TGTGCCAGCAGCTTATCGTTTGTGGGGCCCGGTGGGCCCCAGCATTTT
v_gene: TRBV28; j_gene: TRBJ2-3; abundance: NA; d_gene: NA; CDR3aa: CASSVGGTDTQYF; CDR3nt: TGTGCCAGCAGCGTAGGGGGCACAGATACGCAGTATTTT
v_gene: TRBV10-3; j_gene: TRBJ2-1; abundance: NA; d_gene: NA; CDR3aa: CAISEGFGAYPYNEQFF; CDR3nt: TGTGCCATCAGTGAGGGTTTCGGTGCTTACCCTTACAATGAGCAGTTCTTC
v_gene: TRBV4-2; j_gene: TRBJ2-1; abundance: NA; d_gene: NA; CDR3aa: CASSQVNNEQFF; CDR3nt: TGTGCCAGCAGCCAAGTTAACAATGAGCAGTTCTTC
v_gene: TRBV2; j_gene: TRBJ2-7; abundance: once; d_gene: NA; CDR3aa: CASRTGSTFSYEQYF; CDR3nt: TGTGCCAGCAGAACCGGGTCAACCTTCTCCTACGAGCAGTACTTC
v_gene: TRBV6-1; j_gene: TRBJ2-3; abundance: NA; d_gene: NA; CDR3aa: CASSGLSTDTQYF; CDR3nt: TGTGCCAGCAGCGGACTAAGCACAGATACGCAGTATTTT
v_gene: TRBV19; j_gene: TRBJ2-7; abundance: NA; d_gene: TRBD1; CDR3aa: CASSWGTGAEQYF; CDR3nt: TGTGCCAGTAGTTGGGGGACAGGGGCCGAGCAGTACTTC
v_gene: TRBV9; j_gene: TRBJ2-1; abundance: NA; d_gene: NA; CDR3aa: CASSVFDADYNEQFF; CDR3nt: TGTGCCAGCAGCGTATTTGATGCGGATTATAATGAGCAGTTCTTC
v_gene: TRBV10-3; j_gene: TRBJ1-6; abundance: NA; d_gene: TRBD1; CDR3aa: CAISESQGDSPLHF; CDR3nt: TGTGCCATCAGTGAATCCCAGGGGGATTCACCCCTCCACTTT
v_gene: TRBV7-2; j_gene: TRBJ2-3; abundance: once; d_gene: NA; CDR3aa: CASSSDIATDTQYF; CDR3nt: TGTGCCAGCAGCTCTGATATAGCCACAGATACGCAGTATTTT
v_gene: TRBV25-1; j_gene: TRBJ2-1; abundance: NA; d_gene: TRBD1; CDR3aa: CASRETGADEQFF; CDR3nt: TGTGCCAGCAGGGAGACAGGGGCCGATGAGCAGTTCTTC
v_gene: TRBV11-1; j_gene: TRBJ2-2; abundance: NA; d_gene: TRBD2; CDR3aa: CASSVGLAGVAGELFF; CDR3nt: TGTGCCAGCAGCGTCGGACTAGCGGGAGTGGCCGGGGAGCTGTTTTTT
v_gene: TRBV12-5; j_gene: TRBJ2-7; abundance: once; d_gene: NA; CDR3aa: CASGSTREETRSYEQYF; CDR3nt: TGTGCTAGTGGTTCCACCCGTGAAGAGACACGCTCCTACGAGCAGTACTTC
v_gene: TRBV19; j_gene: TRBJ2-2; abundance: NA; d_gene: TRBD1; CDR3aa: CASSGGQAGTGELFF; CDR3nt: TGTGCCAGTAGTGGGGGACAGGCGGGCACCGGGGAGCTGTTTTTT
v_gene: TRBV4-1; j_gene: TRBJ2-7; abundance: NA; d_gene: NA; CDR3aa: CASSQVLADYEQYF; CDR3nt: TGCGCCAGCAGCCAAGTTTTAGCGGATTACGAGCAGTACTTC
v_gene: TRBV5-1; j_gene: TRBJ2-1; abundance: NA; d_gene: TRBD2; CDR3aa: CASSLDRALAGGEDEQFF; CDR3nt: TGCGCCAGCAGCTTGGATAGGGCCCTAGCGGGAGGGGAGGATGAGCAGTTCTTC
v_gene: TRBV10-3; j_gene: TRBJ2-6; abundance: NA; d_gene: NA; CDR3aa: CAISGLSISGANVLTF; CDR3nt: TGTGCCATCAGTGGCCTAAGTATCTCTGGGGCCAACGTCCTGACTTTC
v_gene: TRBV27; j_gene: TRBJ2-7; abundance: NA; d_gene: NA; CDR3aa: CASGQTSSYEQYF; CDR3nt: TGTGCCAGCGGACAGACTAGCTCCTACGAGCAGTACTTC
v_gene: TRBV11-2; j_gene: TRBJ2-1; abundance: once; d_gene: NA; CDR3aa: CASSSRSTSVLFDEQFF; CDR3nt: TGTGCCAGCAGCTCCAGAAGTACTAGTGTCCTGTTCGATGAGCAGTTCTTC